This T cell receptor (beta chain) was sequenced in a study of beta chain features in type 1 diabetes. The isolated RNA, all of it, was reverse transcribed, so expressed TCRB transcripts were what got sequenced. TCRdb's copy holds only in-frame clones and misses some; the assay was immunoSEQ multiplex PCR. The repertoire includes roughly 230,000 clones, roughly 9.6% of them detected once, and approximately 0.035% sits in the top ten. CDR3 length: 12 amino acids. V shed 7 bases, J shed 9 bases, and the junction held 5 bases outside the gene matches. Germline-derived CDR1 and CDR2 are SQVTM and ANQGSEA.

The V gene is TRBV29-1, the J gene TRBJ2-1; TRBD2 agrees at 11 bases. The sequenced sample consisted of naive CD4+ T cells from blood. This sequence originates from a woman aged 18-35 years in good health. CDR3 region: CSGSGLAVEQFF. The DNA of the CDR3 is TGCAGCGGGTCGGGACTAGCGGTTGAGCAGTTCTTC.